The TCR beta chain under discussion was sequenced for a study of OX40 agonist ivuxolimab in advanced cancers. Trimming took 6 bases from V and 0 from J, leaving 0 bases between them. The germline gives CDR1 ENHRY, CDR2 SYGVKD. CDR3 length: 12 residues. Data came from immunoSEQ multiplex PCR; TCRdb stores just in-frame clones and leaves some out. The profile covers 45,000 or so clones, with about nine tenths appearing a single time and less than 9.5% taken by the ten largest. This material consisted of CD4+ or CD8+ T cells sorted from blood, taken in a trial of the OX40 agonist ivuxolimab. V gene TRBV10-3 combines with J gene TRBJ2-6, with D uncertain. The receptor was derived from an adult with an advanced solid tumor such as melanoma, head and neck, liver or kidney cancer. CDR3 residues: CAISSGANVLTF. The CDR3, as DNA: TGTGCCATCAGCTCTGGGGCCAACGTCCTGACTTTC.